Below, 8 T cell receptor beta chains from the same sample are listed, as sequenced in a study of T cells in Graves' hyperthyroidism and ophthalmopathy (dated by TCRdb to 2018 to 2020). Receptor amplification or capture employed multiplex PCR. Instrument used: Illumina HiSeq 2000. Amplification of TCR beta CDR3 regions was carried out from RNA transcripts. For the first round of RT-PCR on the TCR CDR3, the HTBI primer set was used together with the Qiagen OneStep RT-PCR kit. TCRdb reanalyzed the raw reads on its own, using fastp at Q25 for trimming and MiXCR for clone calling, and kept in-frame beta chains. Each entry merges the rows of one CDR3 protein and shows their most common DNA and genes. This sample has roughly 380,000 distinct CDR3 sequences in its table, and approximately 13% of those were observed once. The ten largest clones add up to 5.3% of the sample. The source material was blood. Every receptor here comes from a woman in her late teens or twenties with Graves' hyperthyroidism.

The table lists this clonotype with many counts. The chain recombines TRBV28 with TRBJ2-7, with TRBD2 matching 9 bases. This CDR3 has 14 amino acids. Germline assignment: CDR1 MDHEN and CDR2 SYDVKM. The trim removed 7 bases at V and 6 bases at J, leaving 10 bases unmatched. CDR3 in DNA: TGTGCCAGCAAAGCGGGGGGTGTCTCCACCGAGCAGTACTTC. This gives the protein CASKAGGVSTEQYF.

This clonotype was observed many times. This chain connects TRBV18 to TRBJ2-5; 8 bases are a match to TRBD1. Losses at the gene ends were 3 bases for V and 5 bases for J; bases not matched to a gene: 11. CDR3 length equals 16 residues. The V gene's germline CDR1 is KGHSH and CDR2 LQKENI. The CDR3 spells CASSPRPGQGEETQYF. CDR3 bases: TGTGCCAGCTCACCCCGCCCTGGACAGGGAGAGGAGACCCAGTACTTC. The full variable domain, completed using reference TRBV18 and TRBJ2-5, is NAGVMQNPRHLVRRRGQEARLRCSPMKGHSHVYWYRQLPEEGLKFMVYLQKENIIDESGMPKERFSAEFPKEGPSILRIQQVVRGDSAAYFCASSPRPGQGEETQYFGPGTRLLVL.

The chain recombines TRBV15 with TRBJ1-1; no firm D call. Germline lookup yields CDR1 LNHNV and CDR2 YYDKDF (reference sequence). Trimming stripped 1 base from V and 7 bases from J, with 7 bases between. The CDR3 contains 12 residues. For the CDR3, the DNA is TGTGCCACCAGCAGAGTAGACGGTGAAGCTTTCTTT. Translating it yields CATSRVDGEAFF.

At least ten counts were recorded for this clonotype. The CDR3, as DNA: TGTGCCAGCAGTTACTCACCGACAGGAGCAGAGGGAAACACCATATATTTT. Translation gives CASSYSPTGAEGNTIYF. The chain links TRBV6-5 to TRBJ1-3; D might be TRBD1 (6 bases). Trimming took 0 bases from V and 4 from J, leaving 16 bases between them. The CDR3 is 17 amino acids. Looked up from germline, CDR1 is MNHEY and CDR2 is SVGAGI.

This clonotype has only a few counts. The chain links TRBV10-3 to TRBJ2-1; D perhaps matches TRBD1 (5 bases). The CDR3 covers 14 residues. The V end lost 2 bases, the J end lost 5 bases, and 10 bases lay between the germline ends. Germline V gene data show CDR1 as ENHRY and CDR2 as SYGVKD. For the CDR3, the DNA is TGTGCCATCAGTGAGCCCCAGGGCGACAATGAGCAGTTCTTC. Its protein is CAISEPQGDNEQFF.

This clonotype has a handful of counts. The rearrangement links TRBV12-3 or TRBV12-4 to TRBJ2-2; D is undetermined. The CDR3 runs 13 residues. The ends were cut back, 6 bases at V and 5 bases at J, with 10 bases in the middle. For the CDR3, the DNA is TGTGCCAGCAGCTGGAGAGAGACCGGGGAGCTGTTTTTT. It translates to CASSWRETGELFF.

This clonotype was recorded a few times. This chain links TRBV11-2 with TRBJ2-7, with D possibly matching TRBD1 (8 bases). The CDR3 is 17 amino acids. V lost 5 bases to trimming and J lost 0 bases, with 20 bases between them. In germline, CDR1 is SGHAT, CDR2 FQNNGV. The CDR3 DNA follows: TGTGCCAGCAGCGCGACAGGGGACAAGCGGGACTCCTACGAGCAGTACTTC. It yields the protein CASSATGDKRDSYEQYF.

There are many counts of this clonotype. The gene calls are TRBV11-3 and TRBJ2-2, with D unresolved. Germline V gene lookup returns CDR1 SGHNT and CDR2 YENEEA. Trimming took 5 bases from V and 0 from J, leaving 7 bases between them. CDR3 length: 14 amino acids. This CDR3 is CASSTRTNTGELFF. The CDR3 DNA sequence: TGTGCCAGCAGCACGCGGACGAACACCGGGGAGCTGTTTTTT.